This T cell receptor beta chain is drawn from a study of cytomegalovirus exposure and HLA in healthy donors. The length of the CDR3 is 15 residues. The V end was cut by 5 bases, the J end by 0 bases, with 14 bases between. The germline gives CDR1 SGHNT, CDR2 YENEEA. Broader study findings: Reported results showed that the classifier diagnosed cytomegalovirus status with high specificity and sensitivity. In a later analysis, specific HLA alleles were associated with 15,000 to 20,000 TCR beta sequences at a 0.05 false discovery rate.

With 60 Vbeta and 13 Jbeta primers, the PCR was carried out. Using immunoSEQ multiplex PCR, the repertoire was profiled, and TCRdb retains in-frame clones only, with some absent. The sample holds about 160,000 clones; about 82% are singletons and the top ten take roughly 7.6%. Healthy donors of bone marrow made up the group. About this clone: Antigen specificity is unknown.

The material sequenced was PBMCs. This rearrangement joins TRBV11-3 to TRBJ2-7; maybe TRBD1 (6 bases). The source of this sequence is a woman aged 30 to 39 in good health and CMV-seropositive. The CDR3 nucleotides read TGTGCCAGCAGCCCAGGGACATTGGACTCCTACGAGCAGTACTTC. It yields the protein CASSPGTLDSYEQYF.